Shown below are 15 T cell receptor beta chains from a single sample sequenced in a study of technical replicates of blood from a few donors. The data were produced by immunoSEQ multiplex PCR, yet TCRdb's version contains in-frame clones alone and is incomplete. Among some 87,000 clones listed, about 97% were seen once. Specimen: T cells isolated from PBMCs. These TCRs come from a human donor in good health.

This CDR3 is CASSLDREETQYF. The CDR3 DNA reads TGTGCCAGCAGCTTAGACAGGGAAGAGACCCAGTACTTC. V is TRBV13 and J is TRBJ2-5; TRBD1 might be the D (6 bases). The V end was cut by 1 base, the J end by 3 bases, with 6 bases between. This CDR3 spans 13 amino acids. The V gene's germline CDR1 is PRHDT and CDR2 FYEKMQ (reference sequence).

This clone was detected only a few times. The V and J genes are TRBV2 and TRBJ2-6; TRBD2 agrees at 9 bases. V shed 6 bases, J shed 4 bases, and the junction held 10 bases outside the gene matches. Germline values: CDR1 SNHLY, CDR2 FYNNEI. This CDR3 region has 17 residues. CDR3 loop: CASSGLAGVPGANVLTF. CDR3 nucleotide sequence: TGTGCCAGCAGCGGATTAGCGGGAGTACCCGGGGCCAACGTCCTGACTTTC.

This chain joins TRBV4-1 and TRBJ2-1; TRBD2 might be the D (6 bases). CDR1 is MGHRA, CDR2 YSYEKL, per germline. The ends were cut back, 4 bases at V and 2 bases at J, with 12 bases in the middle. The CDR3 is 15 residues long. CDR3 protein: CASSLGSSTYNEQFF. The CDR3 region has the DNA TGCGCCAGCAGCCTCGGGAGCTCCACCTACAATGAGCAGTTCTTC.

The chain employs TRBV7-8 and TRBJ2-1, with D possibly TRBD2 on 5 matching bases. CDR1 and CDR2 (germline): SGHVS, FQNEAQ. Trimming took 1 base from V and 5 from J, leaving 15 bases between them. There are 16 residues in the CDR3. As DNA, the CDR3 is TGTGCCAGCAGCTTAGTCGGGGTCAGGACGCACAATGAGCAGTTCTTC. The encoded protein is CASSLVGVRTHNEQFF. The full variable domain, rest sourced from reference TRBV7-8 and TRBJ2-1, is GAGVSQSPRYKVAKRGQDVALRCDPISGHVSLFWYQQALGQGPEFLTYFQNEAQLDKSGLPSDRFFAERPEGSVSTLKIQRTQQEDSAVYLCASSLVGVRTHNEQFFGPGTRLTVL.

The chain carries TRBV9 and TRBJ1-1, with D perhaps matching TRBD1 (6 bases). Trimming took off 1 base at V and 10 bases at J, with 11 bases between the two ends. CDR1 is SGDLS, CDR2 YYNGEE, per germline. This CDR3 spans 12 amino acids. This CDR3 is CASSVTGNGAFF. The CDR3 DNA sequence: TGTGCCAGCAGCGTAACAGGGAATGGAGCTTTCTTT.

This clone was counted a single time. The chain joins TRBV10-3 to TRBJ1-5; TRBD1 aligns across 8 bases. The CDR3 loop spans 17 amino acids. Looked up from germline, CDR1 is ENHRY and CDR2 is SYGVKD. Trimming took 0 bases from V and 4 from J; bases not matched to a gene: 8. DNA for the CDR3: TGTGCCATCAGTGAGTCTAACCGGGACAGGATGAATCAGCCCCAGCATTTT. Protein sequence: CAISESNRDRMNQPQHF.

DNA for the CDR3: TGTGCCTGGAGCCGGCGGTCTAAAGCTGAAGCTTTCTTT. Protein sequence: CAWSRRSKAEAFF. This chain connects TRBV30 to TRBJ1-1; D unresolved. CDR3 length: 13 amino acids. The germline V gene has CDR1 GTSNPN and CDR2 SVGIG (reference sequence). V was clipped by 3 bases and J by 6 bases, with 14 bases between them.

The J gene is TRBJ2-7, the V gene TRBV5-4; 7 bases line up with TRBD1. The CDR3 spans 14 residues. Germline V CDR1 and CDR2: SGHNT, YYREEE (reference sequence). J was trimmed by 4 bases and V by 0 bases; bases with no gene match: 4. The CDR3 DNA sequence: TGTGCCAGCAGCTTGGGACAGGGATTATACGAGCAGTACTTC. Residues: CASSLGQGLYEQYF.

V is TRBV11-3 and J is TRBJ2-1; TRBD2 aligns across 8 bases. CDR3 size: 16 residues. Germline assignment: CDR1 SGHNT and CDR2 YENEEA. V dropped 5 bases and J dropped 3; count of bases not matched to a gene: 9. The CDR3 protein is CASSLLAGGNYNEQFF. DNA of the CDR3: TGTGCCAGCAGCCTACTCGCGGGGGGTAACTACAATGAGCAGTTCTTC.

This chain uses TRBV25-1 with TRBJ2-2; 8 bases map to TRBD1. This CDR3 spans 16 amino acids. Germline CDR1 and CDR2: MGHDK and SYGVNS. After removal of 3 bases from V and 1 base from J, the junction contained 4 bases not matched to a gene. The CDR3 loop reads CASSDWTGKNTGELFF. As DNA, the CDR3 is TGTGCCAGCAGTGACTGGACAGGGAAGAACACCGGGGAGCTGTTTTTT. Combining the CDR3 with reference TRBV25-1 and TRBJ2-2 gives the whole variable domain EADIYQTPRYLVIGTGKKITLECSQTMGHDKMYWYQQDPGMELHLIHYSYGVNSTEKGDLSSESTVSRIRTEHFPLTLESARPSHTSQYLCASSDWTGKNTGELFFGEGSRLTVL.

CDR3 coding DNA: TGTGCCAGCAGCTTAGGCCCTGTGGGACAGTTCTATGGCTACACCTTC. Its translation is CASSLGPVGQFYGYTF. The chain uses TRBV7-2 and TRBJ1-2, with 7 bases aligning to TRBD1. V lost 1 base to trimming and J lost 4 bases; unmatched junction nucleotides: 9. Germline V CDR1 and CDR2: SGHTA, FQGNSA. The CDR3 has 16 residues.

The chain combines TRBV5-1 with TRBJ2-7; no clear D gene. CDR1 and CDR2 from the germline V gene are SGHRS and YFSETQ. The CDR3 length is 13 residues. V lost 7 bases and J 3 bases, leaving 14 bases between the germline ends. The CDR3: CASFLRSGYEQYF. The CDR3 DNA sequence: TGCGCCAGCTTTCTTAGATCGGGCTACGAGCAGTACTTC.

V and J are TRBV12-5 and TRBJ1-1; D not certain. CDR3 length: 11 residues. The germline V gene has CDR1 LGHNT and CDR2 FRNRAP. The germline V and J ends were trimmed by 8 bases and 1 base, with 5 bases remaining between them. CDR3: CASTRNTEAFF. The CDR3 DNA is TGTGCTAGTACTCGGAACACTGAAGCTTTCTTT.

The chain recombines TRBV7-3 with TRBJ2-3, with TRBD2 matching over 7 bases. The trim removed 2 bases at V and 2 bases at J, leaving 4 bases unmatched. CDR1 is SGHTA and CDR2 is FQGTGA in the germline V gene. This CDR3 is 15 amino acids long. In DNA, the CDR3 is TGTGCCAGCAGCTTAGGCGGGGGAGACACAGATACGCAGTATTTT. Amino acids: CASSLGGGDTDTQYF.

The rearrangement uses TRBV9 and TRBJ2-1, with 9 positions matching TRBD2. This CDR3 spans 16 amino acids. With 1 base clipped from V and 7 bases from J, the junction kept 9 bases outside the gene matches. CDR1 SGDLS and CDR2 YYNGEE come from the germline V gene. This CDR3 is CASSVMRRGGVNEQFF. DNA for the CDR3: TGTGCCAGCAGCGTAATGAGGCGGGGGGGCGTGAATGAGCAGTTCTTC.